The clone carrying this T cell receptor (beta chain) was detected many times. The entry originates in a study of early T cells in non-severe SARS-CoV-2 infection. Study overall: Sequencing targeted bulk RNA from unsorted whole blood, leaving chains unpaired.

TCRdb reprocessed the 5' RACE reads with MiXCR, giving one entry per CDR3 protein. The repertoire holds 20,000 to 25,000 distinct CDR3 sequences, with roughly 5% as singletons. The sequence was collected from an adult who was a healthcare worker with PCR-confirmed SARS-CoV-2 infection or an uninfected control (not recorded which). Sequenced sample: whole blood.

The DNA of the CDR3 is TGTGCCAGCAGCGCGGGACATCTGGGTTCACCCCTCCACTTT. It encodes CASSAGHLGSPLHF. The chain couples TRBV28 to TRBJ1-6; D possibly corresponds to TRBD1 (6 bases). Per the germline V gene, CDR1 is MDHEN and CDR2 is SYDVKM. Trimming took 6 bases from V and 9 from J, leaving 15 bases between them. The CDR3 loop spans 14 amino acids. Full variable domain (missing parts from reference TRBV28 and TRBJ1-6): DVKVTQSSRYLVKRTGEKVFLECVQDMDHENMFWYRQDPGLGLRLIYFSYDVKMKEKGDIPEGYSVSREKKERFSLILESASTNQTSMYLCASSAGHLGSPLHFGNGTRLTVT.